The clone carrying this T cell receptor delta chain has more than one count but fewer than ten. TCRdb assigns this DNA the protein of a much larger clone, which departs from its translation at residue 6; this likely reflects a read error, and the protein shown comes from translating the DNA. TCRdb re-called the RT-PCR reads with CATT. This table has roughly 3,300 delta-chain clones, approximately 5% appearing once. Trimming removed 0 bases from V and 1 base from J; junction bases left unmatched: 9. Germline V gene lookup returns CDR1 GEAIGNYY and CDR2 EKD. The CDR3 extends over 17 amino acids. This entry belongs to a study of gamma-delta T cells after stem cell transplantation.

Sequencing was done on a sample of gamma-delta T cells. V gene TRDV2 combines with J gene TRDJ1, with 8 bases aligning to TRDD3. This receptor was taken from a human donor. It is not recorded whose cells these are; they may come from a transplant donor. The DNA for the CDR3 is TGTGCCTGTGACACCCCACTGGGGGGACAACCCACCGATAAACTCATCTTT. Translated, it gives CACDTPLGGQPTDKLIF.